These 9 T cell receptor beta chains share one sample of origin, sequenced in a study of regulatory T cells in long-lasting Graves disease. Building the TCR beta libraries relied on iRepertoire HTBI primers, and CDR3 regions underwent Arm-PCR. TCRdb re-analysed the multiplex PCR reads in MiXCR, keeping a single row per CDR3 protein. Of hundreds of thousands of distinct CDR3 sequences listed, more than 10% are singletons. The time point is: newly diagnosed GD, antithyroid drugs for less than 3 months. TCR sequences were obtained from RNA taken from PBMCs. The data were also submitted as part of a second study, on T cells in Graves' hyperthyroidism and ophthalmopathy.

Sequencing was performed on peripheral blood mononuclear cells (PBMCs), taken at new diagnosis, from a patient treated with antithyroid drugs. These receptors came from a woman aged 25 to 39 with Graves disease.

This clonotype was detected ten times or more. The chain links TRBV11-2 to TRBJ1-3; 7 nucleotides align to TRBD1. CDR1 and CDR2 from the germline V gene are SGHAT and FQNNGV. CDR3 length: 16 residues. Trimming at V came to 4 bases and at J to 6 bases, leaving 12 bases not matched to a gene. This chain's CDR3 is CASSSAGRGTENTIYF. The CDR3 region has the DNA TGTGCCAGCAGCTCAGCGGGGAGGGGGACAGAAAACACCATATATTTT.

This clonotype was counted ten times or more. The chain joins TRBV6-1 to TRBJ2-7; TRBD1 matches 10 bases. The CDR3 consists of 15 residues. The V and J ends lost 6 bases and 2 bases, in that order; junction bases with no gene match: 7. Germline CDR1 is MNHNS and CDR2 is SASEGT. The CDR3 sequence is CASRDPGQGTYEQYF. CDR3 coding DNA: TGTGCCAGCAGAGATCCGGGACAGGGGACCTACGAGCAGTACTTC.

This clonotype was observed many times. The V call is TRBV11-2, the J call TRBJ1-5; 7 nucleotides align to TRBD1. The CDR3 has 16 amino acids. Germline trimming cut 3 bases from V and 1 base from J; bases unmatched to any gene: 6. Germline-derived CDR1 and CDR2 are SGHAT and FQNNGV. The CDR3 here is CASSLLGGGSNQPQHF. The DNA for the CDR3 is TGTGCCAGCAGCTTGCTCGGAGGGGGCAGCAATCAGCCCCAGCATTTT.

The table lists this clonotype with a few counts. At one end, the junction sequence differs from germline, possibly due to a read error. The chain is built from TRBV19 and TRBJ2-1, with 7 nucleotides matching TRBD2. The CDR3 extends over 14 amino acids. In germline, CDR1 is LNHDA, CDR2 SQIVND (reference sequence). This chain's CDR3 is CASTIAGTYNEQFF. In DNA form, the CDR3 reads TGTGCCAGTACTATAGCGGGTACCTACAATGAGCAGTTCTTC.

The gene calls are TRBV28 and TRBJ1-2, with 8 bases matching TRBD1. CDR3 length: 14 residues. Unmatched junction bases numbered 14, after V lost 10 bases and J lost 7 bases. The germline V gene has CDR1 MDHEN and CDR2 SYDVKM. CDR3 nucleotide sequence: TGTGCCACCACCACGACAGGGGAGGAGGCTGGCTACACCTTC. It codes for CATTTTGEEAGYTF.

In regard to this clonotype: The CDR3 carries no conserved terminal phenylalanine or tryptophan, so it likely arises from a read error. The V and J genes are TRBV5-1 and TRBJ2-1; D unclear. Trimming removed 3 bases from V and 5 bases from J, with 12 bases in between. The CDR3 totals 14 residues. Germline V gene lookup returns CDR1 SGHRS and CDR2 YFSETQ. CDR3 nucleotides: TGCGCCAGCAGCTCCATGGTTCGGGACAATGAGCAGTTCCTC. Amino acid sequence: CASSSMVRDNEQFL.

This clonotype has ten or more counts. V is TRBV2 and J is TRBJ1-5; unclear D gene. CDR3 length: 19 residues. The V gene lost 0 bases and the J gene lost 0 bases, with 18 bases spanning the gap. The germline gives CDR1 SNHLY, CDR2 FYNNEI. CDR3 sequence: CASSEALLVVTDSNQPQHF. CDR3 DNA sequence: TGTGCCAGCAGTGAAGCGCTTCTCGTTGTGACGGATAGCAATCAGCCCCAGCATTTT.

The chain combines TRBV10-3 with TRBJ2-5; D possibly matches TRBD1 or TRBD2 (5 bases each). Trimming removed 4 bases from V and 5 bases from J, with 14 bases in between. CDR3 length equals 14 residues. The V gene's germline CDR1 is ENHRY and CDR2 SYGVKD. The CDR3 sequence is CAISVGGIQETQYF. The CDR3 bases are TGTGCCATCAGTGTTGGGGGTATCCAGGAGACCCAGTACTTC.

This clonotype was seen ten or more times. V and J are TRBV4-1 and TRBJ2-1; D gene uncertain. Near its end, the DNA agrees better with TRBJ2-5, so the J call may be wrong. CDR1 and CDR2 from the germline V gene are MGHRA and YSYEKL. The CDR3 covers 13 residues. CDR3 residues: CASSLVWSETQYF. The DNA for the CDR3 is TGCGCCAGCAGCCTAGTGTGGTCGGAGACCCAGTACTTC.